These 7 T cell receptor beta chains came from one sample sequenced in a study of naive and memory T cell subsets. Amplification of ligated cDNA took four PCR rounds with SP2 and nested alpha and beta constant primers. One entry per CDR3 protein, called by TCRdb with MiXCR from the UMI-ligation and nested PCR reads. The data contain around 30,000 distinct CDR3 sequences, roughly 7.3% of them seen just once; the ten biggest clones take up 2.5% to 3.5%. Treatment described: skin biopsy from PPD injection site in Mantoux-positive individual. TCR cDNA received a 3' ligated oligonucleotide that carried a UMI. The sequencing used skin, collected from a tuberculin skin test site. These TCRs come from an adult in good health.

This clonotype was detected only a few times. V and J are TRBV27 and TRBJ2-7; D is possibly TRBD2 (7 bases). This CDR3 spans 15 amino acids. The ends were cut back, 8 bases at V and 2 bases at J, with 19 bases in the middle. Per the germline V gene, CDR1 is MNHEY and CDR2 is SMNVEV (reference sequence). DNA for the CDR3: TGTGCCAGCCTCCCTTTGGGGGGGCGCACCTACGAGCAGTACTTC. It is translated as CASLPLGGRTYEQYF.

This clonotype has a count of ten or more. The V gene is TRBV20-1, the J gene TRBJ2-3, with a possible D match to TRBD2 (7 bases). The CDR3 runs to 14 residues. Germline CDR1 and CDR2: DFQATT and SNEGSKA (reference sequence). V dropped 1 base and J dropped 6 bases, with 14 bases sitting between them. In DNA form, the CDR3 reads TGCAGTGCTAGAGCCCTCCCGGGGGGCGATACGCAGTATTTT. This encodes CSARALPGGDTQYF.

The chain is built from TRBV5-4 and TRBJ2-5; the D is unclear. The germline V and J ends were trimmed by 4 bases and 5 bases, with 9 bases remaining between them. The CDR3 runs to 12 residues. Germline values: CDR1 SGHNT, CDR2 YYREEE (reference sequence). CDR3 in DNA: TGTGCCAGCAGCAAAATTGGGGAGACCCAGTACTTC. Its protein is CASSKIGETQYF.

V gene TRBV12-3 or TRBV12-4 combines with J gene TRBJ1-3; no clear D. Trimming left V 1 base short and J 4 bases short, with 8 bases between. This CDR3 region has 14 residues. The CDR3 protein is CASSLGGSGNTIYF. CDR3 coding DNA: TGTGCCAGCAGTTTAGGCGGATCCGGAAACACCATATATTTT.

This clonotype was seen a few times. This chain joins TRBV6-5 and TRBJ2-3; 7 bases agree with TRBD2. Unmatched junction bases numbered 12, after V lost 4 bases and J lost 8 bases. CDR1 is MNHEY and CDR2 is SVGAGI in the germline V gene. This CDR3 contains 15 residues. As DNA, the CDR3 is TGTGCCAGCAGTTTGGGGGGGTCGGGGACGGGTACGCAGTATTTT. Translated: CASSLGGSGTGTQYF.

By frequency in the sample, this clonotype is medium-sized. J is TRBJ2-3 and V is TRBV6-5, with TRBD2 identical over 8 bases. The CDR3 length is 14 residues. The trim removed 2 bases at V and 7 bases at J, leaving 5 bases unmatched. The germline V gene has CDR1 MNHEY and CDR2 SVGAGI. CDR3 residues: CASSYETSGHTQYF. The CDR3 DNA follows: TGTGCCAGCAGTTACGAAACTAGCGGACATACGCAGTATTTT.

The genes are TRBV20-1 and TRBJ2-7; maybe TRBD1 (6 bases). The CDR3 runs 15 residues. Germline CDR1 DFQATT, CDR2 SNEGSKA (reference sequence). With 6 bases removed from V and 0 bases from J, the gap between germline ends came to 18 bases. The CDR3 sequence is CSARNPDSFSYEQYF. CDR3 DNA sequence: TGCAGTGCCAGGAACCCGGACAGTTTCTCCTACGAGCAGTACTTC.